These T cell receptor beta chains were read from a single sample in a study of blood T cell repertoires in COVID-19. Sequenced by immunoSEQ multiplex PCR; TCRdb stores in-frame clones only, minus some. The data show tens of thousands of clones, about 82% seen once. Input material: peripheral blood. The source of these receptors is a middle-aged man with active COVID-19. CDR3s include the opening cysteine and the closing phenylalanine or tryptophan. Fields, in order: V gene, J gene, CDR3 protein.

TRBV9,TRBJ2-7,CASSVEDSSYEQYF
TRBV2,TRBJ2-3,CASNRWTSGSGTDTQYF
TRBV24-1,TRBJ1-5,CATSDTDRRGGNQPQHF
TRBV20-1,TRBJ2-3,CSARVVDTQYF
TRBV15,TRBJ2-5,CATSGGLAGEETQYF
TRBV6-5,TRBJ2-5,CASRASPGSVETQYF
TRBV9,TRBJ2-3,CASSRTSGGAVADTQYF
TRBV6-2/TRBV6-3,TRBJ2-1,CASSYSTYARNEQFF
TRBV7-3,TRBJ2-1,CASSRGRYNEQFF
TRBV30,TRBJ1-6,CAWSVAGGGHNSPLHF
TRBV20-1,TRBJ2-3,CSASKGQGNADTQYF
TRBV7-2,TRBJ2-3,CASSSSSGGLVTDTQYF
TRBV6-5,TRBJ2-2,CASSETSGNTGELFF
TRBV24-1,TRBJ2-2,CATSRQGFGTGELFF
TRBV4-3,TRBJ2-5,CASSQGGGSGETQYF
TRBV27,TRBJ2-1,CASSPQRTSSHEQFF
TRBV7-9,TRBJ2-7,CASSLVGGVHEQYF
TRBV19,TRBJ1-5,CATWDRGHIQPQHF
TRBV19,TRBJ1-1,CASSISRGVSTEAFF
TRBV9,TRBJ2-5,CASSVTSGETQYF
TRBV13,TRBJ2-7,CASSLKVGTYEQYF
TRBV24-1,TRBJ2-1,CATSDGTSAYNEQFF
TRBV7-2,TRBJ2-5,CASRQGAARETQYF
TRBV19,TRBJ2-7,CASSMFFDSSYEQYF
TRBV19,TRBJ2-1,CASSMGDSSYNEQFF
TRBV7-2,TRBJ1-2,CASSPGTGMALGNGYTF
TRBV30,TRBJ2-7,CAWSEDYEQYF
TRBV15,TRBJ1-1,CATSRAGLEAFF
TRBV14,TRBJ1-3,CASSHLSSGNTIYF
TRBV2,TRBJ2-1,CASSVDSGNDEQFF
TRBV28,TRBJ2-1,CASRGRRESNEQFF
TRBV30,TRBJ1-5,CAWSVRRTGEGFSQPQHF
TRBV7-3,TRBJ2-2,CASRATSGRTGELFF
TRBV11-3,TRBJ1-1,CASSLERQGAFF
TRBV6-2/TRBV6-3,TRBJ2-4,CASSYSTAQGRYF
TRBV2,TRBJ1-1,CASSGPSGRRGTEAFF
TRBV7-9,TRBJ2-6,CASSSRDRENSGANVLTF
TRBV11-2,TRBJ2-7,CASSLDSRGSYEQYF
TRBV5-8,TRBJ1-2,CASSLESLTRYTF
TRBV2,TRBJ2-7,CASSDRDNTYEQYF
TRBV19,TRBJ1-5,CASSLRDRNYQPQHF
TRBV6-5,TRBJ1-3,CASSSVAGGGNTIYF
TRBV28,TRBJ2-1,CASSQLAGRYNEQFF
TRBV3-1/TRBV3-2,TRBJ1-2,CASSQGSTGAIYGYTF
TRBV6-6,TRBJ1-1,CASCRPGDTEAFF
TRBV5-1,TRBJ2-1,CASSLTGASYNEQFF
TRBV5-1,TRBJ2-5,CASSALGPGTGTQYF
TRBV7-8,TRBJ2-1,CASSLSAVRMDNEQFF
TRBV12-3/TRBV12-4,TRBJ2-1,CASSHGQGHEQFF
TRBV5-5,TRBJ2-3,CASSHRVFADTQYF
TRBV18,TRBJ2-5,CASSPRTGGLQETQYF
TRBV19,TRBJ1-5,CASRSGTVAQPQHF
TRBV9,TRBJ1-2,CASSKEAQNGYTF
TRBV6-5,TRBJ1-4,CASSSPGFTNEKLFF
TRBV3-1/TRBV3-2,TRBJ1-1,CASSLRDRKAFF
TRBV5-5,TRBJ2-3,CASSLDRSTDTQYF
TRBV6-6,TRBJ2-7,CASRVGATYEQYF
TRBV5-8,TRBJ1-2,CASSLWQGANYGYTF
TRBV19,TRBJ1-5,CASKVAWVSNQPQHF
TRBV5-4,TRBJ2-7,CASSPDPSGSVYEQYF